Presented here are 27 T cell receptor beta chains from one specimen sequenced in a study of identical twins. TCRdb reprocessed the 5' RACE reads with MiXCR, giving one entry per CDR3 protein. The repertoire holds approximately 890,000 distinct CDR3 sequences, with 9% to 15% as singletons. The sample was also reused in another study, on yellow fever vaccine responses in identical twins.

The sequenced sample was PBMCs. Receptors originate from a woman under 30 in good health.

This clonotype was observed a single time. V and J are TRBV7-3 and TRBJ2-5; TRBD1 matches 7 bases. The length of the CDR3 is 15 residues. Losses at the gene ends were 5 bases for V and 2 bases for J; bases not matched to a gene: 8. Germline V gene sequence: CDR1 SGHTA, CDR2 FQGTGA. The CDR3 loop reads CASSAFVDRQETQYF. For the CDR3, the DNA is TGTGCCAGCAGCGCCTTCGTGGACAGGCAAGAGACCCAGTACTTC.

V and J are TRBV20-1 and TRBJ2-1; D may be TRBD2 (6 bases). Germline-derived CDR1 and CDR2 are DFQATT and SNEGSKA (reference sequence). This CDR3 contains 15 residues. With 0 bases removed from V and 4 bases from J, the gap between germline ends came to 13 bases. The chain's CDR3 is CSAREGTRGYNEQFF. Written as DNA, the CDR3 is TGCAGTGCTAGAGAGGGGACCCGGGGGTACAATGAGCAGTTCTTC.

The V gene is TRBV3-1, the J gene TRBJ2-1, with 9 positions matching TRBD2. Germline V CDR1 and CDR2: LGHDT, YNNKEL (reference sequence). The CDR3 totals 14 residues. J lost 9 bases, V lost 1 base, and 4 bases had no gene match. The CDR3 sequence is CASSQGSGSGEQFF. In nucleotides, the CDR3 is TGTGCCAGCAGCCAAGGTAGCGGGAGCGGTGAGCAGTTCTTC.

This clonotype was counted only a few times. In DNA, the CDR3 is TGCGCCAGCAGCCGAGAGGGACTAGCAATCAATGAGCAGTTCTTC. Its protein is CASSREGLAINEQFF. The genes are TRBV4-1 and TRBJ2-1, with 9 bases fitting TRBD2. The V gene end was trimmed by 4 bases and the J gene end by 6 bases; junction bases not matched to a gene: 7. This CDR3 is built from 15 residues. CDR1 is MGHRA, CDR2 YSYEKL, per germline.

This clonotype was counted between two and nine times. The chain joins TRBV18 to TRBJ2-7; D uncertain. Germline V gene sequence: CDR1 KGHSH, CDR2 LQKENI. The CDR3 totals 16 residues. Trimming left V 3 bases short and J 0 bases short, with 15 bases between. The DNA of the CDR3 is TGTGCCAGCTCACCCCCCGCCTTCCAAAGCTCCTACGAGCAGTACTTC. Protein sequence: CASSPPAFQSSYEQYF. Filled out from reference TRBV18 and TRBJ2-7, the complete variable domain reads NAGVMQNPRHLVRRRGQEARLRCSPMKGHSHVYWYRQLPEEGLKFMVYLQKENIIDESGMPKERFSAEFPKEGPSILRIQQVVRGDSAAYFCASSPPAFQSSYEQYFGPGTRLTVT.

This clonotype occurred many times. In DNA, the CDR3 is TGCGCCAGCAGCCAAGCGGGGTCGGTGTATCAGCCCCAGCATTTT. Amino acids: CASSQAGSVYQPQHF. The chain links TRBV4-1 to TRBJ1-5; D uncertain. The CDR3 extends over 15 amino acids. V lost 1 base, J lost 5 bases, and 12 bases lay in between. The germline V gene has CDR1 MGHRA and CDR2 YSYEKL.

The chain employs TRBV6-5 and TRBJ2-5, with 14 bases identical to TRBD2. V trimming: 2 bases; J trimming: 5 bases; junction bases outside the gene matches: 13. This CDR3 has 19 amino acids. Germline V gene data show CDR1 as MNHEY and CDR2 as SVGAGI. The CDR3 loop reads CASSYPFRGTSGSSETQYF. CDR3 nucleotide sequence: TGTGCCAGCAGTTACCCCTTTCGAGGGACTAGCGGGAGTTCGGAGACCCAGTACTTC.

This clonotype turned up a few times. The V gene is TRBV9, the J gene TRBJ2-1, with D perhaps TRBD2 (7 bases). Germline CDR1 reads SGDLS; CDR2 reads YYNGEE. V was clipped by 3 bases and J by 8 bases, with 15 bases between them. The CDR3 loop spans 14 amino acids. CDR3: CASSEGGAGDEQFF. CDR3 DNA: TGTGCCAGCAGCGAAGGGGGGGCGGGGGATGAGCAGTTCTTC. Looking up the rest from reference TRBV9 and TRBJ2-1 gives the full variable domain: DSGVTQTPKHLITATGQRVTLRCSPRSGDLSVYWYQQSLDQGLQFLIQYYNGEERAKGNILERFSAQQFPDLHSELNLSSLELGDSALYFCASSEGGAGDEQFFGPGTRLTVL.

This clonotype has at least ten counts. CDR3 amino acids: CASSPSWDTQYF. CDR3 DNA sequence: TGTGCCAGCAGCCCCAGTTGGGATACGCAGTATTTT. The chain combines TRBV25-1 with TRBJ2-3; D ambiguous. The germline V and J ends were trimmed by 6 bases and 6 bases, with 10 bases remaining between them. The CDR3 loop spans 12 amino acids. Germline lookup yields CDR1 MGHDK and CDR2 SYGVNS.

This clonotype came up a few times. V usage is TRBV9 and J usage is TRBJ2-5; maybe TRBD2 (6 bases). CDR1 and CDR2 from the germline V gene are SGDLS and YYNGEE. The CDR3 sequence is 16 residues long. V lost 1 base, J lost 1 base, and 14 bases lay in between. This CDR3 is CASSVRQGGFQETQYF. The DNA for the CDR3 is TGTGCCAGCAGCGTACGACAAGGAGGGTTCCAAGAGACCCAGTACTTC.

CDR3 in amino acids: CASSDGRESTDTQYF. The CDR3 nucleotides are TGTGCCAGCAGTGACGGACGAGAAAGCACAGATACGCAGTATTTT. V and J are TRBV6-1 and TRBJ2-3, with D unresolved. Trimming took 3 bases from V and 0 from J, leaving 10 bases between them. The CDR3 runs to 15 residues. CDR1 and CDR2 (germline): MNHNS, SASEGT.

The CDR3 DNA follows: TGCAGTGCTAGAGGTGAACTAGCGGGAGGGTGGGGCACAGATACGCAGTATTTT. Translated, it gives CSARGELAGGWGTDTQYF. The rearrangement links TRBV20-1 to TRBJ2-3, with TRBD2 matching 13 bases. V trimming: 1 base; J trimming: 1 base; junction bases outside the gene matches: 8. The CDR3 consists of 18 residues. Germline V lookup: CDR1 DFQATT, CDR2 SNEGSKA (reference sequence).

This clonotype was seen repeatedly, ten times or more. The chain uses TRBV18 and TRBJ2-5, with a tentative D call TRBD1 (5 bases). The CDR3 spans 14 residues. The ends were cut back, 3 bases at V and 2 bases at J, with 10 bases in the middle. CDR1 is KGHSH and CDR2 is LQKENI in the germline V gene. The CDR3 bases are TGTGCCAGCTCACCCCCCGACAGACAAGAGACCCAGTACTTC. It is translated as CASSPPDRQETQYF.

The genes are TRBV10-3 and TRBJ2-3, with TRBD2 matching over 10 bases. V trimming: 4 bases; J trimming: 0 bases; junction bases outside the gene matches: 4. Germline lookup yields CDR1 ENHRY and CDR2 SYGVKD. This CDR3 comprises 16 residues. The CDR3 region is CAISAEAGGSTDTQYF. For the CDR3, the DNA is TGTGCCATCAGTGCGGAAGCGGGGGGGAGCACAGATACGCAGTATTTT.

This chain connects TRBV18 to TRBJ2-7; a possible D gene is TRBD2 (6 bases). Trimming took off 0 bases at V and 3 bases at J, with 12 bases between the two ends. Germline CDR1 KGHSH, CDR2 LQKENI. The CDR3 spans 15 residues. CDR3 region: CASSPPFSGDYEQYF. The CDR3 bases are TGTGCCAGCTCACCACCCTTTAGCGGAGACTACGAGCAGTACTTC. Looking up the rest from reference TRBV18 and TRBJ2-7 gives the full variable domain: NAGVMQNPRHLVRRRGQEARLRCSPMKGHSHVYWYRQLPEEGLKFMVYLQKENIIDESGMPKERFSAEFPKEGPSILRIQQVVRGDSAAYFCASSPPFSGDYEQYFGPGTRLTVT.

The rearrangement uses TRBV12-3 or TRBV12-4 and TRBJ2-2; 14 bases are shared with TRBD2. J gave up 7 bases and V 6 bases, and 4 bases lay outside the gene matches. This CDR3 has 15 residues. This CDR3 reads CASSLGTSGSGELFF. The CDR3 region has the DNA TGTGCCAGCAGCCTAGGGACTAGCGGGAGCGGGGAGCTGTTTTTT.

This clonotype has ten or more counts. The chain is built from TRBV9 and TRBJ1-1; D may be TRBD1 (6 bases). Trimming removed 1 base from V and 4 bases from J, with 14 bases in between. Germline-derived CDR1 and CDR2 are SGDLS and YYNGEE. This CDR3 has 15 residues. The CDR3 region has the DNA TGTGCCAGCAGCGTAAGGGCAGGGGTGGTCACTGAAGCTTTCTTT. Its protein is CASSVRAGVVTEAFF.

This clonotype showed up just a few times. The gene calls are TRBV5-1 and TRBJ2-1; D is ambiguous. Germline V gives CDR1 SGHRS, CDR2 YFSETQ. There are 15 residues in the CDR3. Trimming cost V 0 bases and J 3 bases, with 10 bases left between them. The CDR3, as DNA: TGCGCCAGCAGCTTGGGGGCAGGCCGCTACAATGAGCAGTTCTTC. It translates to CASSLGAGRYNEQFF.

This clonotype was seen at least ten times. The chain carries TRBV20-1 and TRBJ2-7; possibly TRBD1 for D (5 bases). The CDR3 loop spans 15 amino acids. Trimming removed 0 bases from V and 2 bases from J, with 14 bases in between. Germline V gene sequence: CDR1 DFQATT, CDR2 SNEGSKA (reference sequence). CDR3 sequence (DNA): TGCAGTGCTAGAGATGGACAACCTGGAGCCTACGAGCAGTACTTC. Amino acids: CSARDGQPGAYEQYF.

The chain links TRBV9 to TRBJ1-2; D may be TRBD1 (5 bases). CDR1 is SGDLS, CDR2 YYNGEE, per germline. Trimming shortened V by 0 bases and J by 3 bases, and 15 bases separated the two germline ends. The CDR3 loop spans 16 amino acids. CDR3 sequence: CASSVGGPIRDYGYTF. DNA for the CDR3: TGTGCCAGCAGCGTAGGGGGCCCTATAAGAGACTATGGCTACACCTTC.

Here the CDR3 reads CSARLSGRSSYNEQFF. Written as DNA, the CDR3 is TGCAGTGCTAGATTGAGCGGGAGGAGCTCCTACAATGAGCAGTTCTTC. The chain combines TRBV20-1 with TRBJ2-1; 9 bases line up with TRBD2. Germline V gene lookup returns CDR1 DFQATT and CDR2 SNEGSKA (reference sequence). This CDR3 has 16 amino acids. V trimming: 2 bases; J trimming: 0 bases; junction bases outside the gene matches: 5.

This chain connects TRBV3-1 to TRBJ2-7; 7 bases are a match to TRBD1. This CDR3 has 15 amino acids. The V gene's germline CDR1 is LGHDT and CDR2 YNNKEL (reference sequence). V shed 4 bases, J shed 0 bases, and the junction held 6 bases outside the gene matches. DNA of the CDR3: TGTGCCAGCAGCCTAAGGCAGGGGGTCTCCTACGAGCAGTACTTC. Translation: CASSLRQGVSYEQYF.

In this sample, this clonotype turned up many times. The gene calls are TRBV15 and TRBJ1-2, with TRBD1 matching 9 bases. Germline V lookup: CDR1 LNHNV, CDR2 YYDKDF (reference sequence). The CDR3 spans 13 residues. Trimming removed 6 bases from V and 7 bases from J; junction bases left unmatched: 6. Written as DNA, the CDR3 is TGTGCCACCAGGGGGACAGGGTTTGGTGGCTACACCTTC. Amino acid sequence: CATRGTGFGGYTF.

This clonotype was detected only a few times. The chain couples TRBV29-1 to TRBJ2-7; 15 positions match TRBD2. J was trimmed by 13 bases and V by 4 bases; bases with no gene match: 5. This CDR3 comprises 12 residues. Germline V gene data show CDR1 as SQVTM and CDR2 as ANQGSEA. The CDR3 region is CSVAGLAGGLYF. For the CDR3, the DNA is TGCAGCGTTGCGGGACTAGCGGGAGGTCTCTACTTC.

This clonotype has more than one count but fewer than ten. This chain's CDR3 is CASSIRTSGQETQYF. In DNA form, the CDR3 reads TGTGCCAGTAGTATACGGACTAGCGGACAAGAGACCCAGTACTTC. The chain has TRBV19 and TRBJ2-5, with TRBD2 matching over 10 bases. Germline assignment: CDR1 LNHDA and CDR2 SQIVND (reference sequence). V lost 2 bases to trimming and J lost 2 bases; unmatched junction nucleotides: 2. The CDR3 contains 15 residues.

This clonotype appeared a few times. V usage is TRBV12-5 and J usage is TRBJ2-1; D remains ambiguous. This CDR3 spans 18 amino acids. Germline loops: CDR1 LGHNT, CDR2 FRNRAP. Trimming shortened V by 3 bases and J by 0 bases, and 18 bases separated the two germline ends. The CDR3 protein is CASGFTRALLSSYNEQFF. CDR3 DNA sequence: TGTGCTAGTGGTTTTACCCGGGCCCTCCTGAGCTCCTACAATGAGCAGTTCTTC.

This clonotype was detected a few times. The rearrangement joins TRBV12-3 or TRBV12-4 to TRBJ2-3; no definite D call. The CDR3 extends over 14 amino acids. V was clipped by 3 bases and J by 5 bases, with 12 bases between them. The chain's CDR3 is CASSFRAGEDTQYF. The CDR3 nucleotides are TGTGCCAGCAGTTTTCGAGCAGGTGAAGATACGCAGTATTTT.